The 7 T cell receptor beta chains presented below share a single source sample, sequenced in a study of T cell responses to AZD1222 COVID-19 vaccine. Assay used: immunoSEQ multiplex PCR; TCRdb lists only in-frame clones, some missing. The data show 120,000 or so clones, 84% seen once. This sample comprised peripheral blood, obtained 28 days after the second AZD1222 dose. These receptors were taken from an adult who received the AZD1222 COVID-19 vaccine.

This chain links TRBV28 with TRBJ1-2, with TRBD1 identical over 11 bases. Trimming cost V 10 bases and J 7 bases; bases outside gene matches: 8. The germline CDR1 and CDR2 sequences are MDHEN and SYDVKM. There are 13 residues in the CDR3. The CDR3 sequence is CATQDRGLFGYTF. DNA of the CDR3: TGTGCCACCCAGGACAGGGGGCTTTTTGGCTACACCTTC.

V and J are TRBV4-1 and TRBJ2-6; D not resolved. Per the germline V gene, CDR1 is MGHRA and CDR2 is YSYEKL. V was clipped by 8 bases and J by 2 bases, with 25 bases between them. The CDR3 extends over 19 amino acids. CDR3 residues: CASLPGPGGVLAGANVLTF. CDR3 bases: TGCGCCAGCCTCCCGGGCCCCGGTGGGGTTCTCGCTGGGGCCAACGTCCTGACTTTC.

About this clone itself: Additional DNA sequences in this sample encode the identical CDR3. The genes are TRBV5-1 and TRBJ2-7; 8 nucleotides align to TRBD2. J lost 4 bases, V lost 0 bases, and 3 bases had no gene match. The germline gives CDR1 SGHRS, CDR2 YFSETQ. The CDR3 loop spans 14 amino acids. As DNA, the CDR3 is TGCGCCAGCAGCTTGGGAACTAGCGGTTACGAGCAGTACTTC. This codes for CASSLGTSGYEQYF.

The chain's CDR3 is CASSLGGAKSYEQYF. In DNA, the CDR3 is TGTGCCAGCAGCTTAGGCGGGGCTAAGTCCTACGAGCAGTACTTC. V gene TRBV5-4 combines with J gene TRBJ2-7; possibly TRBD2 for D (6 bases). Trimming pared 2 bases from V and 1 base from J, leaving 13 bases between. The CDR3 covers 15 residues. In germline, CDR1 is SGHNT, CDR2 YYREEE (reference sequence).

The chain carries TRBV27 and TRBJ2-7; 13 bases are shared with TRBD2. The trim removed 6 bases at V and 0 bases at J, leaving 2 bases unmatched. The germline V gene has CDR1 MNHEY and CDR2 SMNVEV (reference sequence). The CDR3 runs 15 residues. DNA of the CDR3: TGTGCCAGCAGCCGACTAGCGGGGGGCTCCTACGAGCAGTACTTC. It encodes CASSRLAGGSYEQYF.

The chain carries TRBV5-1 and TRBJ2-1; D might be TRBD2 (6 bases). Trimming removed 4 bases at V and 2 bases at J, with 19 bases between. The CDR3 runs 17 residues. Germline assignment: CDR1 SGHRS and CDR2 YFSETQ. The CDR3 DNA sequence: TGCGCCAGCAGCGGAAACCGACTAGGGGAAACCTACAATGAGCAGTTCTTC. This sequence encodes CASSGNRLGETYNEQFF.

This clone was observed a handful of times. The chain has TRBV7-2 and TRBJ1-2; no firm D call. In germline, CDR1 is SGHTA, CDR2 FQGNSA. Trimming shortened V by 1 base and J by 8 bases, and 11 bases separated the two germline ends. This CDR3 region has 13 residues. CDR3 nucleotide sequence: TGTGCCAGCAGCTTAGGTTTGGCGGTCGGCTACACCTTC. Its translation: CASSLGLAVGYTF.